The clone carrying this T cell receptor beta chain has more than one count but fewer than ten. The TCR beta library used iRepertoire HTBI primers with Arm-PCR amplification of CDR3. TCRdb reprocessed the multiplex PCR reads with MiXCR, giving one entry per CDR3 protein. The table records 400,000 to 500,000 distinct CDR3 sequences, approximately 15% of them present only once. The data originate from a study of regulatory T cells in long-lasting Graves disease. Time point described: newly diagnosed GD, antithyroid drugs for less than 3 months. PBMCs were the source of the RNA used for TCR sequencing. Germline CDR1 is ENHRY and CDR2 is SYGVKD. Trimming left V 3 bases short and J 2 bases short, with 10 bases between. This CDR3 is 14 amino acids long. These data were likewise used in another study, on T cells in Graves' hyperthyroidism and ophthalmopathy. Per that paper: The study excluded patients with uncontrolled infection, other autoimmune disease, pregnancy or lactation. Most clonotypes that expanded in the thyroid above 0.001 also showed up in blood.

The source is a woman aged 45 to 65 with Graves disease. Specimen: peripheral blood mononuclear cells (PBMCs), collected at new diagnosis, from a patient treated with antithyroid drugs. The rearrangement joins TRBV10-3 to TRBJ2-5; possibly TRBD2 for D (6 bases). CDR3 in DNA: TGTGCCATCAGTGAATGGGGGGTTCAAGAGACCCAGTACTTC. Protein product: CAISEWGVQETQYF.